Shown below are 8 T cell receptor beta chains from a single sample sequenced in a study of neurological immune-mediated disorders. Each CDR3 protein gets one entry after TCRdb re-called the 5' RACE reads with MiXCR. The data show tens of thousands of distinct CDR3 sequences, 3% to 4% seen once. Material for sequencing was PBMCs. The source is a man under 40 with multiple sclerosis.

This clonotype has a count of ten or more. The chain links TRBV2 to TRBJ2-1; the D gene is possibly TRBD1 (6 bases). The V and J ends lost 5 bases and 4 bases respectively, with 9 bases between them. The CDR3 loop spans 13 amino acids. Germline CDR1 SNHLY, CDR2 FYNNEI. As DNA, the CDR3 is TGTGCCAGCAGTCTGGACAGATACAATGAGCAGTTCTTC. This gives the protein CASSLDRYNEQFF.

This clonotype was detected ten times or more. The V gene is TRBV29-1, the J gene TRBJ2-7, with D perhaps matching TRBD1 (6 bases). Trimming removed 0 bases from V and 6 bases from J, with 21 bases in between. The length of the CDR3 is 16 residues. Germline V gene lookup returns CDR1 SQVTM and CDR2 ANQGSEA. This chain's CDR3 is CSVEEAGQFYPGEQYF. For the CDR3, the DNA is TGCAGCGTTGAAGAAGCCGGACAGTTCTACCCAGGCGAGCAGTACTTC.

This clonotype was seen repeatedly, ten times or more. The rearrangement links TRBV20-1 to TRBJ1-5, with D perhaps matching TRBD1 (6 bases). V lost 1 base, J lost 3 bases, and 13 bases lay in between. Germline CDR1 and CDR2: DFQATT and SNEGSKA (reference sequence). The CDR3 covers 15 residues. CDR3 DNA sequence: TGCAGTGCTAGAGCACCAGGGGCGGACAATCAGCCCCAGCATTTT. Translated: CSARAPGADNQPQHF.

There are many counts of this clonotype. V usage is TRBV20-1 and J usage is TRBJ2-7; 8 positions match TRBD2. Germline-derived CDR1 and CDR2 are DFQATT and SNEGSKA (reference sequence). CDR3 size: 14 residues. The J segment lost 0 bases and the V segment lost 5 bases, leaving 6 bases of the junction unmatched. CDR3 bases: TGCAGTGCTTTGGCGGGGGGACTCTCCTACGAGCAGTACTTC. Translation gives CSALAGGLSYEQYF.

This clonotype was observed many times. The chain links TRBV12-3 or TRBV12-4 to TRBJ1-1, with D hard to call. There are 14 residues in the CDR3. Trimming stripped 7 bases from V and 1 base from J, with 13 bases between. The CDR3 bases are TGTGCCAGCAAAATAGGGTCGACGAACACTGAAGCTTTCTTT. As protein: CASKIGSTNTEAFF.

The table lists this clonotype with many counts. The chain recombines TRBV4-1 with TRBJ2-7, with 9 bases aligning to TRBD1. V shed 4 bases and J 5 bases; nucleotides not matched to a gene: 6. The CDR3 runs to 14 residues. Germline V lookup: CDR1 MGHRA, CDR2 YSYEKL. Here the CDR3 DNA reads TGCGCCAGCAGCCCGGGACAGGGATTCGACGAGCAGTACTTC. Protein product: CASSPGQGFDEQYF.

This clonotype has a handful of counts. V gene TRBV5-1 combines with J gene TRBJ2-7, with 8 bases lining up with TRBD1. This CDR3 has 15 amino acids. Germline V gives CDR1 SGHRS, CDR2 YFSETQ. The ends lost 3 bases at V and 4 bases at J; junction bases unmatched: 9. CDR3 sequence reads: CASSSAGGRGYEQYF. Here the CDR3 DNA reads TGCGCCAGCAGCTCTGCAGGGGGCCGGGGGTACGAGCAGTACTTC. The variable domain in full, completed from reference TRBV5-1 and TRBJ2-7, reads KAGVTQTPRYLIKTRGQQVTLSCSPISGHRSVSWYQQTPGQGLQFLFEYFSETQRNKGNFPGRFSGRQFSNSRSEMNVSTLELGDSALYLCASSSAGGRGYEQYFGPGTRLTVT.

This clonotype was detected ten times or more. This chain joins TRBV15 and TRBJ1-4; a possible D gene is TRBD1 (6 bases). V was shortened by 5 bases and J by 0 bases, with 10 bases between the two germline ends. The germline V gene encodes CDR1 LNHNV and CDR2 YYDKDF (reference sequence). The CDR3 spans 15 residues. CDR3 DNA: TGTGCCACCAGCTTCAGGACAGCAACTAATGAAAAACTGTTTTTT. Encoded protein: CATSFRTATNEKLFF.